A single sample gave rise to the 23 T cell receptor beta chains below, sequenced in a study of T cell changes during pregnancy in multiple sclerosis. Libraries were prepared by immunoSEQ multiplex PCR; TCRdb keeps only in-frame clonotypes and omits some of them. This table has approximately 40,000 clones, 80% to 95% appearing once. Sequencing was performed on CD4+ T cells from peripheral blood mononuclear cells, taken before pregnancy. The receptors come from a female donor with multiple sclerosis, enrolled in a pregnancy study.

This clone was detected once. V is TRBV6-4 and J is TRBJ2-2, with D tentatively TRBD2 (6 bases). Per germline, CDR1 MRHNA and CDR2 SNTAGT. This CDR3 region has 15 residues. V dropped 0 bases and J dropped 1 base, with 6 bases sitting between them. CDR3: CASSDSGGNTGELFF. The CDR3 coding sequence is TGTGCCAGCAGTGACTCGGGGGGGAACACCGGGGAGCTGTTTTTT.

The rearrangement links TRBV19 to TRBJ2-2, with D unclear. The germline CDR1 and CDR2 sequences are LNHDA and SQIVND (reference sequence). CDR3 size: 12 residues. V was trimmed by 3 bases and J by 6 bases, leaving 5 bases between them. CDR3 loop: CASSMGAGELFF. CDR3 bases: TGTGCCAGTAGTATGGGCGCCGGGGAGCTGTTTTTT. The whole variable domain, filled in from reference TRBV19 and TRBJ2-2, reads DGGITQSPKYLFRKEGQNVTLSCEQNLNHDAMYWYRQDPGQGLRLIYYSQIVNDFQKGDIAEGYSVSREKKESFPLTVTSAQKNPTAFYLCASSMGAGELFFGEGSRLTVL.

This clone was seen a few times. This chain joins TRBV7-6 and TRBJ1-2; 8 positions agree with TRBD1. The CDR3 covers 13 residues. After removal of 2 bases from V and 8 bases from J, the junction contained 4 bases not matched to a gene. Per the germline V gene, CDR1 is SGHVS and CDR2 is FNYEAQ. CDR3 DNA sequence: TGTGCCAGCAGCTTACCAGGGGGCAACGGCTACACCTTC. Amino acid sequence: CASSLPGGNGYTF.

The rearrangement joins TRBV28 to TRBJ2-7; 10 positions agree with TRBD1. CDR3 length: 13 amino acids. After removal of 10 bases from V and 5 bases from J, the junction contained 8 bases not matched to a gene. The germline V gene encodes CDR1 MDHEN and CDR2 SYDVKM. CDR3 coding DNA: TGTGCCATTACACCGGGACAGGGGCACGAGCAGTACTTC. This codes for CAITPGQGHEQYF.

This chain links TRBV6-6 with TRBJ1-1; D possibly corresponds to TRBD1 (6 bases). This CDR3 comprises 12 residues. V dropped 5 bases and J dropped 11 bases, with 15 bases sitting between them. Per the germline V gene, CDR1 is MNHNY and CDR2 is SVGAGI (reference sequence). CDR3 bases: TGTGCCAGCAGTGCCCGGGGGGGCCGGGCTTTCTTT. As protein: CASSARGGRAFF.

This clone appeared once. The CDR3 DNA sequence: TGCGCCAGCAGTGAAGGACTAGCGGGACACGAGCAGTACTTC. Its protein is CASSEGLAGHEQYF. The rearrangement uses TRBV10-1 and TRBJ2-7, with 12 bases matching TRBD2. Losses at the gene ends were 3 bases for V and 5 bases for J; bases not matched to a gene: 2. The CDR3 contains 14 residues. The V gene's germline CDR1 is WNHNN and CDR2 SYGVQD (reference sequence).

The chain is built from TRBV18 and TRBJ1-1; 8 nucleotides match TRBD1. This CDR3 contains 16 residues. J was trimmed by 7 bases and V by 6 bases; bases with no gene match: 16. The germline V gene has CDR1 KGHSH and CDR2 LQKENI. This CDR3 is CASSSGTGINIGEAFF. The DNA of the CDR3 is TGTGCCAGCTCCTCCGGGACAGGAATCAATATAGGTGAAGCTTTCTTT.

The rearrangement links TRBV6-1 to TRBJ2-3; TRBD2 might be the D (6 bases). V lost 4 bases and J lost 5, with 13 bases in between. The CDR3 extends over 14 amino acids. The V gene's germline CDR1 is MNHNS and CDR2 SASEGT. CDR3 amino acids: CASSGAGLGDTQYF. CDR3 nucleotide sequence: TGTGCCAGCAGTGGGGCGGGGTTAGGAGATACGCAGTATTTT.

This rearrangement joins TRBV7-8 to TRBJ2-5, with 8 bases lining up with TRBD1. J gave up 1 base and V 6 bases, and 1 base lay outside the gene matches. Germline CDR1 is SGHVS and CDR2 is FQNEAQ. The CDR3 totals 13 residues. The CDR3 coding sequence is TGTGCCAGCAGGGACAGGGCCCAAGAGACCCAGTACTTC. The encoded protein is CASRDRAQETQYF.

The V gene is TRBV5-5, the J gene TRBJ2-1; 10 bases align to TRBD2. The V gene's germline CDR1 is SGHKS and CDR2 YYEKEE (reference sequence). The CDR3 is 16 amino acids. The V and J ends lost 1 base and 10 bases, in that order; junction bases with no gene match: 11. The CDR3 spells CASSLTGLAQNREQFF. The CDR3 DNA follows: TGTGCCAGCAGCTTGACGGGACTAGCGCAGAACCGAGAGCAGTTCTTC.

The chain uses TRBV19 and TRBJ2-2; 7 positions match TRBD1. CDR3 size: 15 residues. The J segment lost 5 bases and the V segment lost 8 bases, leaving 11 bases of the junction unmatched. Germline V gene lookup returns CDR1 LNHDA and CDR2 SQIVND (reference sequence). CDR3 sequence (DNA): TGTGCCAGTCGGTTAGGGGGCGCTGGGACCGGGGAGCTGTTTTTT. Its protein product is CASRLGGAGTGELFF.

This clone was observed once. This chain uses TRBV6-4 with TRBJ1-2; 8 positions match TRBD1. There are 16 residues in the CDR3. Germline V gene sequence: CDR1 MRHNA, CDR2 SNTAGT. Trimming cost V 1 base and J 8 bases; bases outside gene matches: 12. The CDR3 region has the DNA TGTGCCAGCAGTGACTTTTCAGGGGGCGCGAGGTCAGGCTACACCTTC. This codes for CASSDFSGGARSGYTF.

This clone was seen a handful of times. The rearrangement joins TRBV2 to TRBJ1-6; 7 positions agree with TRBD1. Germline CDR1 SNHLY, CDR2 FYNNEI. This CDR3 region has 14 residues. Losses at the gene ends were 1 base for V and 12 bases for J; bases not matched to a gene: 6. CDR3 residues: CASSEEGAGLPLHF. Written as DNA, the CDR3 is TGTGCCAGCAGTGAAGAGGGGGCGGGTTTACCCCTCCACTTT.

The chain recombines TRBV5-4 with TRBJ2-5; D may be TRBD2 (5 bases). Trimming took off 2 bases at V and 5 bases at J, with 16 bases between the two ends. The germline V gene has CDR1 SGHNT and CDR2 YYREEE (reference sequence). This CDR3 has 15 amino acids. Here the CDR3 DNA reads TGTGCCAGCAGCTTCCAGCCAGCCCGAGGGGAGACCCAGTACTTC. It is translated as CASSFQPARGETQYF. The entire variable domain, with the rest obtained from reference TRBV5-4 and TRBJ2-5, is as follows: ETGVTQSPTHLIKTRGQQVTLRCSSQSGHNTVSWYQQALGQGPQFIFQYYREEENGRGNFPPRFSGLQFPNYSSELNVNALELDDSALYLCASSFQPARGETQYFGPGTRLLVL.

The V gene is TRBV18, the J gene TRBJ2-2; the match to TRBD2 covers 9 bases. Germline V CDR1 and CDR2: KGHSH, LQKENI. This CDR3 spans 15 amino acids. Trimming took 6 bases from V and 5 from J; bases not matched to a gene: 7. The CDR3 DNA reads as TGTGCCAGCTCCGTGGGACTAGCTTGGACCGGGGAGCTGTTTTTT. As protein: CASSVGLAWTGELFF. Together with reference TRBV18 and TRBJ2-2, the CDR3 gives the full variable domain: NAGVMQNPRHLVRRRGQEARLRCSPMKGHSHVYWYRQLPEEGLKFMVYLQKENIIDESGMPKERFSAEFPKEGPSILRIQQVVRGDSAAYFCASSVGLAWTGELFFGEGSRLTVL.

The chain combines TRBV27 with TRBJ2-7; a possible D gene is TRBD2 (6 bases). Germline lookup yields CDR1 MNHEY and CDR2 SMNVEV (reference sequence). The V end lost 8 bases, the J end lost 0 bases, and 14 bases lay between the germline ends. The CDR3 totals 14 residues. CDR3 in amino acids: CASHRPGVSYEQYF. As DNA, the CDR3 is TGTGCCAGCCATCGGCCGGGGGTCTCCTACGAGCAGTACTTC.

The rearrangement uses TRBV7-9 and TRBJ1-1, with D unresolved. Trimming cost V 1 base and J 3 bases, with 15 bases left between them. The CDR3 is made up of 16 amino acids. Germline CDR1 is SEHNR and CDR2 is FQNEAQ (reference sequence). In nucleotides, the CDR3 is TGTGCCAGCAGCTTAGTAGCAGGACGGGGAGACACTGAAGCTTTCTTT. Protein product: CASSLVAGRGDTEAFF.

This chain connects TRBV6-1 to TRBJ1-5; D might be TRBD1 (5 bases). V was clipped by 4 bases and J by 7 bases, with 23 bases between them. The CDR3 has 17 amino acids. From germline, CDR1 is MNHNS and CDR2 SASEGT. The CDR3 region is CASSGLVPGVYGQPQHF. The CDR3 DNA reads TGTGCCAGCAGTGGGCTAGTCCCGGGGGTATACGGGCAGCCCCAGCATTTT.

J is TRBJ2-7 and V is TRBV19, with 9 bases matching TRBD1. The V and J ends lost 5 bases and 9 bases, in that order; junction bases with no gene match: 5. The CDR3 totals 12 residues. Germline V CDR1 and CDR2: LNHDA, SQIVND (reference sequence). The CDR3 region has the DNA TGTGCCAGTAGTCTTGTACAGGGGGCGCAGTACTTC. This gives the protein CASSLVQGAQYF.

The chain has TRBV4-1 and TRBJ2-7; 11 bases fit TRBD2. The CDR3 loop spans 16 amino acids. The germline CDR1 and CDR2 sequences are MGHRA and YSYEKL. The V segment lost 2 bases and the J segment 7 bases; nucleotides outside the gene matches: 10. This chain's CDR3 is CASSQLNMGLAEEQYF. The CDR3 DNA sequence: TGCGCCAGCAGCCAACTTAACATGGGACTAGCGGAGGAGCAGTACTTC.

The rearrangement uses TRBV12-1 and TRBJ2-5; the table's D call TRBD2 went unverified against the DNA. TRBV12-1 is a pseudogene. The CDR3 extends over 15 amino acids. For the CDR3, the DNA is TGTGCCAGCAGCTTTAGAAGCGGCAACCAAGAGACCCAGTACTTC. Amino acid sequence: CASSFRSGNQETQYF.

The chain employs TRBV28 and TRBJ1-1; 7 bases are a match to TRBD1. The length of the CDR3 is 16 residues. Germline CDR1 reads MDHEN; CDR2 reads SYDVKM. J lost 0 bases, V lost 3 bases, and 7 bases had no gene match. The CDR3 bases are TGTGCCAGCAGTTTGATCGACAGGGATCTGAACACTGAAGCTTTCTTT. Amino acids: CASSLIDRDLNTEAFF.

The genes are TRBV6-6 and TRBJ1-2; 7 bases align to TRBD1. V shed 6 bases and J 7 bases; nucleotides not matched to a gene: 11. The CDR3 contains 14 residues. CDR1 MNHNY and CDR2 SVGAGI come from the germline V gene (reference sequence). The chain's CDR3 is CASSISWTGGGYTF. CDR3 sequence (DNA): TGTGCCAGCAGCATCTCTTGGACAGGAGGTGGCTACACCTTC.